The entry that follows covers one TCR beta chain sequence. Its cognate antigen is unknown. CDR1 is SGDLS and CDR2 is YYNGEE in the germline V gene. The CDR3 contains 14 residues. V was clipped by 0 bases and J by 0 bases, with 7 bases between them. The sample is drawn from a study of cytomegalovirus exposure and HLA in healthy donors. Across the study: Early released data comprised some 91 million unique TCRs from HLA-typed donors.

Study-wide findings and caveats: Based on reports, TCR beta sequences accurately predicted HLA-A and HLA-B alleles for most subjects. In a later analysis, a missense DCLRE1C variant was linked to TCR beta V- and J-gene trimming. Highest at DRB1 and lowest at HLA-C, TCR association rates differed among HLA loci in a later analysis.

13 Jbeta primers and 60 Vbeta primers were used for the PCR. Clones were sequenced by immunoSEQ multiplex PCR, and TCRdb holds only the in-frame ones, with some missing. The sample lists about 170,000 clones, about 81% seen once, with about 1.6% in the top ten. The chain links TRBV9 to TRBJ2-7; D is unclear. Source material: PBMCs. The receptor was isolated from a girl under 18 in good health and CMV-seropositive. CDR3 in amino acids: CASSVGNSSYEQYF. CDR3 sequence (DNA): TGTGCCAGCAGCGTAGGAAACAGCTCCTACGAGCAGTACTTC.